Presented here are 24 T cell receptor beta chains from one specimen sequenced in a study of CD8+CD57+ T cells in acquired aplastic anemia. For sequencing, patients were chosen who had shown expansion of CD8+CD57+ cells by flow cytometry. For CDR3 and TCR beta VDJ profiling, genomic DNA was the template used. TCRdb reprocessed the reads via MiXCR and lists one record per CDR3 protein. The table records about 150,000 distinct CDR3 sequences, less than 60% of them present only once. Sequencing used sorted CD4+, CD8+, or CD8+CD57+ T cells (not recorded which) from PBMCs. The receptors come from a human donor with aplastic anemia.

This clonotype was seen repeatedly, ten times or more. The rearrangement joins TRBV6-1 to TRBJ1-2, with D perhaps TRBD1 (6 bases). The CDR3 extends over 14 amino acids. CDR1 is MNHNS and CDR2 is SASEGT in the germline V gene. Trimming pared 5 bases from V and 2 bases from J, leaving 12 bases between. The CDR3 sequence is CASSTSGTNYGYTF. Written as DNA, the CDR3 is TGTGCCAGCAGTACGTCCGGGACAAACTATGGCTACACCTTC.

The CDR3 region is CASSLGGRRATEAFF. The CDR3 DNA reads TGTGCCAGCAGCTTAGGGGGCAGGAGGGCCACTGAAGCTTTCTTT. V and J are TRBV7-8 and TRBJ1-1, with D possibly being TRBD1 (5 bases). Germline V gives CDR1 SGHVS, CDR2 FQNEAQ. Trimming shortened V by 1 base and J by 4 bases, and 13 bases separated the two germline ends. The CDR3 extends over 15 amino acids.

This clonotype was seen many times. This sequence joins TRBV11-2 and TRBJ2-5; possibly TRBD1 or TRBD2 for D (5 bases each). V lost 5 bases, J lost 5 bases, and 18 bases lay in between. The length of the CDR3 is 15 residues. Per the germline V gene, CDR1 is SGHAT and CDR2 is FQNNGV. CDR3 sequence reads: CASSPGGGARETQYF. The CDR3 DNA follows: TGTGCCAGCAGCCCAGGTGGGGGAGCCCGGGAGACCCAGTACTTC.

The genes are TRBV10-3 and TRBJ1-3; no clear D gene. The CDR3 is made up of 11 amino acids. V was pared by 6 bases and J by 4 bases, with 4 bases between. CDR1 ENHRY and CDR2 SYGVKD come from the germline V gene. CDR3: CAIRGGNTIYF. For the CDR3, the DNA is TGTGCCATCAGGGGGGGAAACACCATATATTTT.

The chain recombines TRBV24-1 with TRBJ2-2; D is uncertain. There are 13 residues in the CDR3. Germline CDR1 and CDR2: KGHDR and SFDVKD. V shed 5 bases and J shed 4 bases, with 7 bases lying between them. The CDR3 spells CATSGRSTGELFF. The CDR3 region has the DNA TGTGCCACCAGTGGAAGAAGCACCGGGGAGCTGTTTTTT.

This chain connects TRBV10-3 to TRBJ1-5; the D gene is possibly TRBD1 (5 bases). The CDR3 consists of 14 residues. V lost 0 bases and J lost 8, with 11 bases in between. Germline lookup yields CDR1 ENHRY and CDR2 SYGVKD. DNA of the CDR3: TGTGCCATCAGTGAGTCGGGGCAGACAGAGCCCCAGCATTTT. It encodes CAISESGQTEPQHF.

The rearrangement links TRBV20-1 to TRBJ2-7; D is perhaps TRBD1 or TRBD2 (5 bases each). The germline V gene has CDR1 DFQATT and CDR2 SNEGSKA (reference sequence). The germline V and J ends were trimmed by 2 bases and 6 bases, with 11 bases remaining between them. The CDR3 sequence is 12 residues long. CDR3 DNA: TGCAGTGCTAGATTATGGGGACGCGAGCAGTACTTC. Translation: CSARLWGREQYF.

This clonotype appeared many times. V is TRBV15 and J is TRBJ1-5; D remains unclear. The CDR3 consists of 14 residues. V lost 0 bases and J 2 bases, leaving 5 bases between the germline ends. Per germline, CDR1 LNHNV and CDR2 YYDKDF (reference sequence). CDR3 sequence: CATSRDRGNQPQHF. The DNA for the CDR3 is TGTGCCACCAGCAGAGATCGAGGCAATCAGCCCCAGCATTTT. The full variable domain, rest sourced from reference TRBV15 and TRBJ1-5, is DAMVIQNPRYQVTQFGKPVTLSCSQTLNHNVMYWYQQKSSQAPKLLFHYYDKDFNNEADTPDNFQSRRPNTSFCFLDIRSPGLGDTAMYLCATSRDRGNQPQHFGDGTRLSIL.

The chain carries TRBV19 and TRBJ2-2; possibly TRBD1 for D (6 bases). V was clipped by 4 bases and J by 1 base, with 10 bases between them. CDR3 length: 15 amino acids. From germline, CDR1 is LNHDA and CDR2 SQIVND (reference sequence). CDR3 sequence reads: CASSTSRGNTGELFF. DNA of the CDR3: TGTGCCAGTAGTACCTCCAGGGGGAACACCGGGGAGCTGTTTTTT.

J is TRBJ2-1 and V is TRBV5-1; TRBD2 aligns across 10 bases. V lost 1 base, J lost 10 bases, and 8 bases stayed unmatched. Germline V CDR1 and CDR2: SGHRS, YFSETQ. CDR3 length: 15 amino acids. CDR3 sequence (DNA): TGCGCCAGCAGCTTGTTGGGACTAGCGCCGATCGAGCAGTTCTTC. Residues: CASSLLGLAPIEQFF. The full variable domain, in which reference TRBV5-1 and TRBJ2-1 provide the parts outside the CDR3, is KAGVTQTPRYLIKTRGQQVTLSCSPISGHRSVSWYQQTPGQGLQFLFEYFSETQRNKGNFPGRFSGRQFSNSRSEMNVSTLELGDSALYLCASSLLGLAPIEQFFGPGTRLTVL.

The V gene is TRBV9, the J gene TRBJ2-1; possible D gene TRBD1, 6 bases. The ends were cut back, 3 bases at V and 15 bases at J, with 25 bases in the middle. The CDR3 is 15 residues long. Germline CDR1 is SGDLS and CDR2 is YYNGEE. The CDR3 sequence: CASSAPSRDMDHRFF. CDR3 DNA sequence: TGTGCCAGCAGCGCACCGTCCCGGGACATGGACCATCGGTTCTTC.

This chain joins TRBV20-1 and TRBJ2-5; 7 bases line up with TRBD2. The CDR3 extends over 12 amino acids. CDR1 is DFQATT, CDR2 SNEGSKA, per germline (reference sequence). Trimming cost V 7 bases and J 10 bases; bases outside gene matches: 12. In DNA form, the CDR3 reads TGCAGTGTTTCCAGCGGGGCCGTGAGCCAGTACTTC. This gives the protein CSVSSGAVSQYF.

The rearrangement joins TRBV7-8 to TRBJ2-2; maybe TRBD2 (5 bases). Germline V gene sequence: CDR1 SGHVS, CDR2 FQNEAQ. The CDR3 contains 15 residues. The V gene lost 5 bases and the J gene lost 7 bases, with 17 bases spanning the gap. As DNA, the CDR3 is TGTGCCAGCAGCCGTGGGCGGGTGTTGGGCGGGGAGCTGTTTTTT. Its protein is CASSRGRVLGGELFF.

V is TRBV2 and J is TRBJ1-6; 9 bases are shared with TRBD1. The J segment lost 10 bases and the V segment lost 7 bases, leaving 11 bases of the junction unmatched. The CDR3 sequence is 15 residues long. Per the germline V gene, CDR1 is SNHLY and CDR2 is FYNNEI. The CDR3: CASTPENRGLSPLHF. In DNA, the CDR3 is TGTGCCAGCACCCCCGAAAACAGGGGGCTCTCACCCCTCCACTTT. Based on the CDR3 plus reference TRBV2 and TRBJ1-6, the full variable domain is EPEVTQTPSHQVTQMGQEVILRCVPISNHLYFYWYRQILGQKVEFLVSFYNNEISEKSEIFDDQFSVERPDGSNFTLKIRSTKLEDSAMYFCASTPENRGLSPLHFGNGTRLTVT.

In DNA, the CDR3 is TGCGCCAGCAGCATACGGACAGGGGGCGACGAGCAGTACTTC. Encoded protein: CASSIRTGGDEQYF. The genes are TRBV5-1 and TRBJ2-7, with TRBD1 identical over 11 bases. CDR3 size: 14 residues. V dropped 4 bases and J dropped 5; count of bases not matched to a gene: 5. Germline V gene data show CDR1 as SGHRS and CDR2 as YFSETQ. The variable domain in full, with the rest retrieved from reference TRBV5-1 and TRBJ2-7, is KAGVTQTPRYLIKTRGQQVTLSCSPISGHRSVSWYQQTPGQGLQFLFEYFSETQRNKGNFPGRFSGRQFSNSRSEMNVSTLELGDSALYLCASSIRTGGDEQYFGPGTRLTVT.

The V call is TRBV20-1, the J call TRBJ2-1; D not resolved. V lost 3 bases to trimming and J lost 8 bases, with 20 bases between them. This CDR3 is built from 15 residues. CDR1 is DFQATT, CDR2 SNEGSKA, per germline (reference sequence). CDR3: CSARVAPISNDEQFF. The CDR3 DNA follows: TGCAGTGCTAGGGTAGCACCAATATCCAATGATGAGCAGTTCTTC.

This clonotype was counted many times. The chain employs TRBV20-1 and TRBJ1-2; 7 nucleotides agree with TRBD1. Germline CDR1 reads DFQATT; CDR2 reads SNEGSKA (reference sequence). Losses at the gene ends were 5 bases for V and 4 bases for J; bases not matched to a gene: 13. The length of the CDR3 is 15 residues. CDR3 DNA sequence: TGCAGTGCTTTTTTCCAGGGGGGTGAGGGCTATGGCTACACCTTC. As protein: CSAFFQGGEGYGYTF.

The rearrangement uses TRBV10-2 and TRBJ1-2; tentative D call: TRBD1 (5 bases). The germline V gene encodes CDR1 WSHSY and CDR2 SAAADI. The CDR3 length is 16 residues. V was clipped by 2 bases and J by 3 bases, with 16 bases between them. CDR3 coding DNA: TGCGCCAGCAGTGAGCCCCGGACACCGGGGGACTATGGCTACACCTTC. Encoded protein: CASSEPRTPGDYGYTF.

This rearrangement joins TRBV6-5 to TRBJ1-5, with 8 bases lining up with TRBD1. The junction had 2 bases not matched to a gene; V was cut back by 0 bases and J by 4 bases. This CDR3 is 15 amino acids long. From germline, CDR1 is MNHEY and CDR2 SVGAGI. CDR3: CASSYSRTGNQPQHF. The DNA for the CDR3 is TGTGCCAGCAGTTACTCTAGGACAGGGAATCAGCCCCAGCATTTT.

In this sample, this clonotype turned up many times. The V and J genes are TRBV4-1 and TRBJ2-1; the D is unclear. The CDR3 is made up of 12 amino acids. The germline CDR1 and CDR2 sequences are MGHRA and YSYEKL. V was trimmed by 5 bases and J by 10 bases, leaving 12 bases between them. The CDR3 reads CASSEREAEQFF. CDR3 DNA sequence: TGCGCCAGCAGCGAAAGAGAGGCAGAGCAGTTCTTC.

The genes are TRBV7-8 and TRBJ2-7, with D possibly matching TRBD1 (5 bases). V was trimmed by 3 bases and J by 3 bases, leaving 15 bases between them. The germline V gene encodes CDR1 SGHVS and CDR2 FQNEAQ. This CDR3 comprises 15 residues. The CDR3 sequence is CASSFHRLGRYEQYF. The CDR3 nucleotides read TGTGCCAGCAGCTTCCACAGGTTAGGTCGCTACGAGCAGTACTTC.

This clonotype was found many times. The V call is TRBV12-3 or TRBV12-4, the J call TRBJ2-7; the match to TRBD1 covers 9 bases. CDR3 length equals 15 residues. With 5 bases clipped from V and 2 bases from J, the junction kept 7 bases outside the gene matches. DNA for the CDR3: TGTGCCAGCAGTAACTCGGACAGGGGTGCCTACGAGCAGTACTTC. Translation: CASSNSDRGAYEQYF.

Of note for this clonotype: Possible read error: a much larger clone is one base away. The gene calls are TRBV9 and TRBJ1-3, with a weak D call TRBD1 (5 bases). Germline lookup yields CDR1 SGDLS and CDR2 YYNGEE. CDR3 size: 17 residues. The CDR3 reads CASSADLGGAIGSTIYF. The CDR3 bases are TGTGCCAGCAGCGCCGACCTCGGAGGGGCGATTGGAAGCACCATATATTTT.

The J gene is TRBJ2-7, the V gene TRBV15; 9 nucleotides match TRBD1. Germline loops: CDR1 LNHNV, CDR2 YYDKDF (reference sequence). The CDR3 consists of 15 residues. V was pared by 1 base and J by 3 bases, with 4 bases of the junction left unmatched. In DNA, the CDR3 is TGTGCCACCAGCAGAGGTAGGGGACAGGGCTACGAGCAGTACTTC. As protein: CATSRGRGQGYEQYF.